Reported below is one T cell receptor (beta chain). The antigen this receptor binds is unknown. No base qualities exist here, and no much larger clone lies one base off it. Sequencing was carried out with an Illumina NovaSeq 6000. TCRalpha and TCRbeta cDNA libraries were constructed by 5'RACE with constant-segment primers, with sample barcodes and unique molecular identifiers being introduced. Trizol reagent was used to extract RNA from every sample. Library amplification was performed in two PCR steps, and a second sample barcode and Illumina TruSeq adapters were introduced in the second step. Libraries were sequenced on an Illumina NovaSeq with 2 x 150 bp paired-end reads. On the study's bioinformatics: The reads were demultiplexed and collapsed into UMI-guided consensus sequences using migec v1.2.7. Using mixcr v2.1.11, the UMI consensuses were aligned to TRA and TRB V and J templates and assembled into clonotypes. Expanded or contracted clonotypes were those called significant by both edgeR and NoisET, with noise models trained on biological replicates. For edgeR calls, a false discovery rate-adjusted p below 0.01 and a log2 fold-change threshold of 1 were applied. As an exploratory analysis of dynamics, max-normalized trajectories of the 1000 most abundant clonotypes were examined by PCA with hierarchical clustering. Separately sequenced CD4+ and CD8+ repertoires were used to assign a CD4 or CD8 phenotype to each responding clone. TCRdb ran its own pipeline on the public reads, namely fastp trimming at Q25 and MiXCR clone calling, and kept in-frame beta chains. Duplicate CDR3 protein sequences are folded into a single record with the most common DNA and genes. V and J calls and clone size were set by TCRdb, not the authors. This sample has some 120,000 distinct CDR3 sequences in its table, and approximately 6.3% of those were observed once. The ten biggest clones cover about 2.2% of the sample.

The germline V gene yields SQVTM for CDR1 and ANQGSEA for CDR2. Counted from cysteine to phenylalanine, this CDR3 has 15 amino acids. Only the CDR3 part of the read is kept: 45 bases, read in frame from the first base. V sheds 8 bases and J sheds 0 bases, leaving 16 bases between their ends. This sample stems from a study of T-cell memory formation after mild COVID-19 (dated by TCRdb to 2020 to 2022). In the study overall: Most TCR sequence clusters were specific to one of the two donors. In a couple of donors, T-cell clones that expanded and contracted after mild COVID-19 were followed by sequencing TCRalpha and TCRbeta repertoires longitudinally. Two young, previously healthy adult volunteers made up the cohort, one male and one female.

Ficoll-Paque density gradient centrifugation was used to isolate PBMCs. Study-wide findings and limitations: Clones contracting from day 15 to 85 had balanced CD4/CD8 phenotypes, while a second wave expanding from day 15 to 37 was biased towards CD4+. Contracting CD4+ clones were located mainly in the CM and EM memory subsets, whereas CD8+ clones were found to be enriched in EMRA. SARS-CoV-2 specificity of the second-wave clones peaking on day 37 was not confirmed. The study covered only a couple of mild cases, and larger cohorts including severe cases with pre-infection samples were considered necessary. Some responding clones were found in pre-infection memory, which suggests that pre-existing cross-reactive memory T cells took part in the SARS-CoV-2 response.

The sequenced material came from PBMCs or a T cell subset sorted from them (not recorded which). The sequence was collected from an adult woman who had mild COVID-19 (a few samples of this study predate the infection). The sample titles of this study are shuffled in the database, so cell type and time point are left out; the donor was told from shared clones. The chain is assembled from TRBV29-1 and TRBJ2-2; a tentative D match to TRBD2 spans 5 bases. CDR3 reads: CSTKGADTNTGELFF. At the DNA level, the sequence is TGCAGCACCAAGGGAGCGGATACGAACACCGGGGAGCTGTTTTTT.